A single sample is the source of the 24 T cell receptor beta chains below, sequenced in a study of T-cell memory formation after mild COVID-19. TCRdb re-derived calls from the 5' RACE reads in MiXCR, one entry per CDR3 protein. The table lists a few hundred thousand distinct CDR3 sequences, roughly 21% of them singletons, with around 13% in the top ten. Input material: PBMCs or a T cell subset sorted from them (not recorded which). The receptors were sampled from an adult woman who had mild COVID-19 (a few samples of this study predate the infection). Cell type and time point are not known.

The rearrangement uses TRBV6-6 and TRBJ2-5, with 8 bases matching TRBD1. V lost 7 bases and J lost 5; bases outside the gene matches: 6. This CDR3 is 13 amino acids long. Germline loops: CDR1 MNHNY, CDR2 SVGAGI (reference sequence). CDR3 coding DNA: TGTGCCAGCACCGAGGACAGGGACGAGACCCAGTACTTC. Translating gives CASTEDRDETQYF.

The rearrangement links TRBV5-1 to TRBJ2-1; D not resolved. This CDR3 region has 15 residues. V lost 4 bases and J lost 5, with 16 bases in between. Germline lookup yields CDR1 SGHRS and CDR2 YFSETQ. The CDR3 DNA follows: TGCGCCAGCAGCCCCCGACATCCGGGCGACAATGAGCAGTTCTTC. Amino acids: CASSPRHPGDNEQFF.

The CDR3 loop reads CASSHDAGKGNTEAFF. CDR3 sequence (DNA): TGTGCCAGCAGCCACGATGCAGGGAAGGGCAACACTGAAGCTTTCTTT. This chain joins TRBV3-1 and TRBJ1-1; the D gene is possibly TRBD1 (5 bases). Germline CDR1 reads LGHDT; CDR2 reads YNNKEL (reference sequence). Trimming stripped 3 bases from V and 2 bases from J, with 16 bases between. The CDR3 runs 16 residues.

In this sample, this clonotype turned up a few times. CDR3 DNA sequence: TGTGCCAGTAGTACCCCCGGACACAACACCGGGGAGCTGTTTTTT. Its protein product is CASSTPGHNTGELFF. The V call is TRBV19, the J call TRBJ2-2, with a weak D call TRBD1 (5 bases). Trimming cost V 4 bases and J 2 bases, with 11 bases left between them. Germline assignment: CDR1 LNHDA and CDR2 SQIVND (reference sequence). This CDR3 comprises 15 residues.

Only a few counts were recorded for this clonotype. The chain uses TRBV5-1 and TRBJ1-1; D ambiguous. Germline CDR1 and CDR2: SGHRS and YFSETQ. The V gene lost 4 bases and the J gene lost 5 bases, with 15 bases spanning the gap. The CDR3 sequence is 14 residues long. As DNA, the CDR3 is TGCGCCAGCAGCCGACCGGACCAAGGGACTGAAGCTTTCTTT. This gives the protein CASSRPDQGTEAFF.

The chain joins TRBV4-2 to TRBJ2-3; 15 nucleotides agree with TRBD2. With V trimmed by 3 bases and J by 2 bases, 3 bases remained unmatched. This CDR3 is 17 amino acids long. Germline V CDR1 and CDR2: LGHNA, YNFKEQ. The CDR3 bases are TGTGCCAGCAGCCAGGGACTAGCGGGGGGACTCACAGATACGCAGTATTTT. It codes for CASSQGLAGGLTDTQYF.

The gene calls are TRBV7-6 and TRBJ2-7; 13 positions match TRBD2. Trimming removed 7 bases from V and 5 bases from J; junction bases left unmatched: 8. Per germline, CDR1 SGHVS and CDR2 FNYEAQ. CDR3 length equals 15 residues. The CDR3 coding sequence is TGTGCCAGCACCCCCGGACTAGCGGGAGTCCACGAGCAGTACTTC. It yields the protein CASTPGLAGVHEQYF.

CDR3 region: CASSPRWGTSGYNEQFF. Written as DNA, the CDR3 is TGTGCCAGCAGCCCACGGTGGGGGACTAGCGGCTACAATGAGCAGTTCTTC. The chain recombines TRBV7-9 with TRBJ2-1; 11 bases map to TRBD2. The CDR3 loop spans 17 amino acids. CDR1 SEHNR and CDR2 FQNEAQ come from the germline V gene (reference sequence). V trimming: 5 bases; J trimming: 3 bases; junction bases outside the gene matches: 9.

The rearrangement joins TRBV3-1 to TRBJ2-3, with TRBD2 matching over 10 bases. V gave up 7 bases and J gave up 6 bases; unmatched junction bases: 13. Germline values: CDR1 LGHDT, CDR2 YNNKEL (reference sequence). This CDR3 is built from 16 residues. The DNA for the CDR3 is TGTGCCAGCACCACCTCCAGCGGGGGGGCCAAGGATACGCAGTATTTT. Protein sequence: CASTTSSGGAKDTQYF.

The chain couples TRBV9 to TRBJ1-1; 7 nucleotides align to TRBD1. The germline V gene encodes CDR1 SGDLS and CDR2 YYNGEE. V dropped 3 bases and J dropped 0; count of bases not matched to a gene: 8. CDR3 size: 16 residues. The CDR3 loop is CASSAELGQMNTEAFF. Here the CDR3 DNA reads TGTGCCAGCAGCGCCGAATTGGGACAGATGAACACTGAAGCTTTCTTT. The full variable domain, its missing parts supplied by reference TRBV9 and TRBJ1-1, is DSGVTQTPKHLITATGQRVTLRCSPRSGDLSVYWYQQSLDQGLQFLIQYYNGEERAKGNILERFSAQQFPDLHSELNLSSLELGDSALYFCASSAELGQMNTEAFFGQGTRLTVV.

This chain links TRBV7-9 with TRBJ2-7, with D tentatively TRBD1 or TRBD2 (5 bases each). Germline assignment: CDR1 SEHNR and CDR2 FQNEAQ (reference sequence). The CDR3 contains 14 residues. V gave up 1 base and J gave up 6 bases, with 13 bases separating them. The CDR3 spells CASSLERGFGEQYF. The DNA for the CDR3 is TGTGCCAGCAGCTTAGAGAGGGGCTTCGGCGAGCAGTACTTC.

This clonotype was picked up a small number of times. The chain couples TRBV4-3 to TRBJ2-3, with a weak D call TRBD1 (6 bases). CDR3 length: 15 amino acids. Germline assignment: CDR1 LGHNA and CDR2 YSLEER. Trimming left V 2 bases short and J 1 base short, with 10 bases between. CDR3 coding DNA: TGCGCCAGCAGCCAAAAGGACAGACGCACAGATACGCAGTATTTT. Its translation is CASSQKDRRTDTQYF.

V gene TRBV20-1 combines with J gene TRBJ2-1, with a tentative D call TRBD2 (5 bases). The CDR3 length is 12 residues. Trimming cost V 5 bases and J 8 bases, with 13 bases left between them. Germline V CDR1 and CDR2: DFQATT, SNEGSKA (reference sequence). This CDR3 is CSAAGEGDEQFF. In DNA form, the CDR3 reads TGCAGTGCTGCCGGAGAGGGTGATGAGCAGTTCTTC.

This clonotype was observed a single time. V usage is TRBV20-1 and J usage is TRBJ2-2; perhaps TRBD2 as D (5 bases). Trimming pared 0 bases from V and 6 bases from J, leaving 8 bases between. Germline V CDR1 and CDR2: DFQATT, SNEGSKA (reference sequence). There are 13 residues in the CDR3. This CDR3 is CSARDTSPGELFF. In nucleotides, the CDR3 is TGCAGTGCTAGAGATACTAGTCCCGGGGAGCTGTTTTTT.

V and J are TRBV3-1 and TRBJ1-5, with TRBD1 as a possible D gene (5 bases). Trimming stripped 0 bases from V and 2 bases from J, with 14 bases between. Germline values: CDR1 LGHDT, CDR2 YNNKEL (reference sequence). The CDR3 runs 17 residues. CDR3 nucleotides: TGTGCCAGCAGCCAAGATTACCGGGGGACGGGCAATCAGCCCCAGCATTTT. Translated, it gives CASSQDYRGTGNQPQHF.

The V call is TRBV24-1, the J call TRBJ1-5; the match to TRBD1 covers 7 bases. Germline CDR1 KGHDR, CDR2 SFDVKD. This CDR3 is built from 14 residues. V was clipped by 7 bases and J by 6 bases; unmatched bases: 8. The CDR3 sequence is CATRGGKGGQPQHF. The CDR3, as DNA: TGTGCCACCAGAGGGGGCAAAGGAGGTCAGCCCCAGCATTTT.

This clonotype was counted only a few times. V and J are TRBV7-9 and TRBJ2-2, with 16 bases matching TRBD2. CDR1 is SEHNR, CDR2 FQNEAQ, per germline (reference sequence). With 5 bases clipped from V and 6 bases from J, the junction kept 12 bases outside the gene matches. CDR3 length: 19 residues. The CDR3 sequence is CASSRPGLAGGPTPGELFF. The DNA of the CDR3 is TGTGCCAGCAGCCGGCCGGGACTAGCGGGAGGGCCGACCCCCGGGGAGCTGTTTTTT.

V and J are TRBV5-1 and TRBJ1-1; the D is unclear. Trimming shortened V by 1 base and J by 0 bases, and 7 bases separated the two germline ends. Germline lookup yields CDR1 SGHRS and CDR2 YFSETQ. The CDR3 is 14 amino acids. The CDR3 protein is CASSLSPVNTEAFF. The CDR3 DNA is TGCGCCAGCAGCTTGTCTCCGGTGAACACTGAAGCTTTCTTT.

The chain employs TRBV5-6 and TRBJ2-1; D unclear. The CDR3 has 13 residues. Trimming left V 4 bases short and J 2 bases short, with 7 bases between. From germline, CDR1 is SGHDT and CDR2 YYEEEE. CDR3 DNA sequence: TGTGCCAGCAGCACGGCGGCCTACAATGAGCAGTTCTTC. The encoded protein is CASSTAAYNEQFF.

Comment on this clonotype: Sequence at one end of the junction differs from germline and may be a read error. CDR3 in amino acids: CASSFAARNIQYF. CDR3 in DNA: TGTGCCAGCAGTTTTGCGGCCAGAAACATTCAGTACTTC. The chain uses TRBV12-3 or TRBV12-4 and TRBJ2-4; D gene ambiguous. The CDR3 is made up of 13 amino acids.

V and J are TRBV19 and TRBJ2-3, with 16 bases fitting TRBD2. Looked up from germline, CDR1 is LNHDA and CDR2 is SQIVND (reference sequence). Trimming at V came to 4 bases and at J to 0 bases, leaving 4 bases not matched to a gene. This CDR3 is built from 18 residues. The CDR3: CASSTAGLAGGSTDTQYF. The CDR3 DNA follows: TGTGCCAGTAGTACCGCGGGACTAGCGGGAGGGAGCACAGATACGCAGTATTTT.

The chain uses TRBV7-6 and TRBJ2-3; D unresolved. The CDR3 extends over 13 amino acids. From germline, CDR1 is SGHVS and CDR2 FNYEAQ. V lost 5 bases to trimming and J lost 2 bases, with 8 bases between them. CDR3 DNA: TGTGCCAGCAGCGCTATCTACACAGATACGCAGTATTTT. It specifies CASSAIYTDTQYF.

The chain recombines TRBV6-1 with TRBJ2-4, with 7 bases lining up with TRBD1. J lost 3 bases, V lost 4 bases, and 3 bases had no gene match. The CDR3 is 14 amino acids. CDR1 and CDR2 (germline): MNHNS, SASEGT. The CDR3 loop reads CASSAAGGKNIQYF. In DNA form, the CDR3 reads TGTGCCAGCAGTGCGGCAGGGGGCAAAAACATTCAGTACTTC.

The genes are TRBV20-1 and TRBJ2-5, with 9 bases matching TRBD2. V trimming: 6 bases; J trimming: 2 bases; junction bases outside the gene matches: 4. Germline CDR1 and CDR2: DFQATT and SNEGSKA (reference sequence). The CDR3 runs to 13 residues. CDR3 residues: CSALAGNQETQYF. The CDR3 nucleotides read TGCAGTGCCCTAGCGGGGAATCAAGAGACCCAGTACTTC.